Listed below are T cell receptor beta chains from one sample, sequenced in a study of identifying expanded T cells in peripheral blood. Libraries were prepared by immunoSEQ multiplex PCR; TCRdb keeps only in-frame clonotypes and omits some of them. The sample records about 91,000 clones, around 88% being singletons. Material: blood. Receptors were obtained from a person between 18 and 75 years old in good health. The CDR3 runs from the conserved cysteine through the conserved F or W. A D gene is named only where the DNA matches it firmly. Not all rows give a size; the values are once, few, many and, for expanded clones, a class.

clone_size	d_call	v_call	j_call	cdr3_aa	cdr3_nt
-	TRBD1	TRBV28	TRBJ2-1	CASSFPPGTGNSGNEQFF	TGTGCCAGCAGTTTCCCACCCGGGACAGGGAATTCGGGCAATGAGCAGTTCTTC
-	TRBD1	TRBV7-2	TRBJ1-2	CASSLIAGGTYGYTF	TGTGCCAGCAGCTTAATCGCAGGGGGCACCTATGGCTACACCTTC
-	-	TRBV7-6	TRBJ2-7	CASSLVEGSYEQYF	TGTGCCAGCAGCTTAGTGGAGGGCTCCTACGAGCAGTACTTC
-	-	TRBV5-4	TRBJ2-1	CASSLTNMAAGYNEQFF	TGTGCCAGCAGCTTGACTAATATGGCCGCGGGTTACAATGAGCAGTTCTTC
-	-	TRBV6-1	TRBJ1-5	CASRQQGINNQPQHF	TGTGCCAGCAGACAACAGGGTATCAACAATCAGCCCCAGCATTTT
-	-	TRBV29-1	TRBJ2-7	CSVENGAPYEQYF	TGCAGCGTTGAAAACGGGGCCCCCTACGAGCAGTACTTC
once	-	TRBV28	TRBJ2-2	CASTRDTGELFF	TGTGCCAGCACCAGAGACACCGGGGAGCTGTTTTTT
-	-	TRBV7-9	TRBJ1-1	CASSLLVTKAEAFF	TGTGCCAGCAGCTTACTCGTCACGAAGGCTGAAGCTTTCTTT
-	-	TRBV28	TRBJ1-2	CASSLSTRIYGYTF	TGTGCCAGCAGTTTAAGTACCCGAATCTATGGCTACACCTTC
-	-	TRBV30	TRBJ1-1	CAWSVRRDTEAFF	TGTGCCTGGAGTGTACGTCGGGACACTGAAGCTTTCTTT
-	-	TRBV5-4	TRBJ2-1	CASSLGGDPVSNEQFF	TGTGCCAGCAGCTTGGGTGGGGACCCTGTAAGCAATGAGCAGTTCTTC
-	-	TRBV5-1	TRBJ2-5	CASSFRGREYQETQYF	TGCGCCAGCAGCTTTAGGGGGCGGGAATACCAAGAGACCCAGTACTTC
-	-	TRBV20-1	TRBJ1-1	CSGLLDPEAFF	TGCAGTGGCCTACTGGACCCTGAAGCTTTCTTT
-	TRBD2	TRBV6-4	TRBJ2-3	CASSDSETSGTGTQYF	TGTGCCAGCAGTGACTCGGAGACTAGCGGGACGGGTACGCAGTATTTT
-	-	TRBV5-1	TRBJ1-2	CASSLDGAYGYTF	TGCGCCAGCAGCTTGGATGGGGCGTATGGCTACACCTTC
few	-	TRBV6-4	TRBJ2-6	CASSDEGSGANVLTF	TGTGCCAGCAGTGACGAGGGCTCTGGGGCCAACGTCCTGACTTTC
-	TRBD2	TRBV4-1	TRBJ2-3	CASTQGAGGVDTQYF	TGCGCCAGCACTCAAGGAGCGGGAGGGGTAGATACGCAGTATTTT
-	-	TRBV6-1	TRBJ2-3	CASSESAGRDTQYF	TGTGCCAGCAGTGAAAGCGCAGGTCGAGATACGCAGTATTTT
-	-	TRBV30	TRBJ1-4	CAWSRAPEKLFF	TGTGCCTGGAGTAGGGCGCCCGAAAAACTGTTTTTT
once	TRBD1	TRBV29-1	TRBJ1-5	CSATGVGQPQHF	TGCAGCGCTACAGGGGTAGGTCAGCCCCAGCATTTT
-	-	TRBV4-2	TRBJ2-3	CASSQATEPDTQYF	TGTGCCAGCAGCCAAGCGACTGAGCCAGATACGCAGTATTTT
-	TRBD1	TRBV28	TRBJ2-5	CASKTGAQETQYF	TGTGCCAGCAAGACAGGGGCCCAAGAGACCCAGTACTTC
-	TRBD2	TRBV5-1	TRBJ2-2	CASTGRTSGTAGELFF	TGCGCCAGCACCGGAAGGACTAGCGGGACGGCCGGGGAGCTGTTTTTT
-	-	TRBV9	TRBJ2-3	CASSPTPLRGDTQYF	TGTGCCAGCAGCCCAACCCCCCTCCGAGGAGATACGCAGTATTTT
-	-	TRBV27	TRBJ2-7	CASSLYAGYEQYF	TGTGCCAGCAGTTTATACGCGGGCTACGAGCAGTACTTC
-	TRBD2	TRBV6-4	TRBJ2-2	CASSEPGRAGELFF	TGTGCCAGCAGCGAACCGGGGAGGGCCGGGGAGCTGTTTTTT
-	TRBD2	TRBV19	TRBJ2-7	CASGWKRGREQYF	TGTGCCAGCGGTTGGAAGCGGGGGAGAGAGCAGTACTTC
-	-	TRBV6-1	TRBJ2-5	CASSWGGQKYF	TGTGCCAGCAGCTGGGGGGGACAAAAGTACTTC
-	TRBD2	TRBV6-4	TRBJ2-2	CASSVSTSGRENTGELFF	TGTGCCAGCAGCGTTTCGACTAGCGGGAGGGAGAACACCGGGGAGCTGTTTTTT
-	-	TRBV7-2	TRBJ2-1	CASSLNGGAVYNEQFF	TGTGCCAGCAGCTTAAATGGCGGGGCGGTCTACAATGAGCAGTTCTTC